This entry lists 9 T cell receptor beta chains sequenced from one sample in a study of cytomegalovirus exposure and HLA in healthy donors. The PCR had 60 Vbeta and 13 Jbeta primers. This table comes from immunoSEQ multiplex PCR, and its TCRdb copy is limited to in-frame clones, with some not included. The sample shows about 140,000 clones, more than 60% of them seen only once. Sequencing was performed on PBMCs. These receptors came from a female donor in good health and CMV-seronegative.

The rearrangement links TRBV13 to TRBJ1-1; 10 positions agree with TRBD1. With V trimmed by 5 bases and J by 5 bases, 11 bases remained unmatched. Germline V gene lookup returns CDR1 PRHDT and CDR2 FYEKMQ (reference sequence). This CDR3 comprises 16 residues. The CDR3 coding sequence is TGTGCCAGCAGCCCATCCGGGACAGGGGCGTGGACTGAAGCTTTCTTT. Translated, it gives CASSPSGTGAWTEAFF.

This sequence joins TRBV27 and TRBJ2-2; TRBD1 matches at 9 bases. V was clipped by 3 bases and J by 7 bases; unmatched bases: 12. Germline lookup yields CDR1 MNHEY and CDR2 SMNVEV (reference sequence). This CDR3 has 17 amino acids. CDR3: CASSFEQGADLLGELFF. DNA of the CDR3: TGTGCCAGCAGTTTCGAACAGGGGGCTGACCTCCTCGGGGAGCTGTTTTTT.

As DNA, the CDR3 is TGCAGCGTTCCCGGGACACTCCCTGGAAACACCATATATTTT. Protein product: CSVPGTLPGNTIYF. The V gene is TRBV29-1, the J gene TRBJ1-3, with D possibly TRBD1 on 6 matching bases. Deletions cut 5 bases from V and 2 bases from J, with 13 bases between. This CDR3 contains 14 residues. The germline V gene has CDR1 SQVTM and CDR2 ANQGSEA.

This clone was seen only once. The chain has TRBV5-6 and TRBJ1-3; D may be TRBD1 (5 bases). The CDR3 covers 16 residues. Germline CDR1 and CDR2: SGHDT and YYEEEE. Trimming cost V 1 base and J 0 bases, with 11 bases left between them. This chain's CDR3 is CASSLIRQNSGNTIYF. The CDR3 bases are TGTGCCAGCAGCTTGATTAGACAGAACTCTGGAAACACCATATATTTT. Combining the CDR3 with reference TRBV5-6 and TRBJ1-3 gives the whole variable domain DAGVTQSPTHLIKTRGQQVTLRCSPKSGHDTVSWYQQALGQGPQFIFQYYEEEERQRGNFPDRFSGHQFPNYSSELNVNALLLGDSALYLCASSLIRQNSGNTIYFGEGSWLTVV.

The genes are TRBV27 and TRBJ1-2; tentative D call: TRBD1 (6 bases). CDR3 size: 12 residues. Germline V CDR1 and CDR2: MNHEY, SMNVEV (reference sequence). Trimming removed 2 bases at V and 8 bases at J, with 9 bases between. In nucleotides, the CDR3 is TGTGCCAGCAGTTTAGGGCAGGGGGGCTACACCTTC. It codes for CASSLGQGGYTF.

The chain carries TRBV9 and TRBJ2-2; 8 bases agree with TRBD1. With V trimmed by 1 base and J by 0 bases, 5 bases remained unmatched. The germline V gene has CDR1 SGDLS and CDR2 YYNGEE. This CDR3 comprises 17 residues. CDR3 nucleotides: TGTGCCAGCAGCGTATCATGGGACAGGCCGAACACCGGGGAGCTGTTTTTT. This sequence encodes CASSVSWDRPNTGELFF.

The chain combines TRBV27 with TRBJ2-1; 10 positions agree with TRBD2. This CDR3 has 15 amino acids. Per germline, CDR1 MNHEY and CDR2 SMNVEV (reference sequence). With V trimmed by 4 bases and J by 2 bases, 2 bases remained unmatched. The CDR3 spells CASSSSGGAYNEQFF. The CDR3 bases are TGTGCCAGCAGTTCAAGCGGGGGGGCCTACAATGAGCAGTTCTTC.

This rearrangement joins TRBV5-4 to TRBJ2-5, with 7 bases identical to TRBD1. After removal of 4 bases from V and 4 bases from J, the junction contained 7 bases not matched to a gene. The germline V gene encodes CDR1 SGHNT and CDR2 YYREEE (reference sequence). CDR3 size: 14 residues. The CDR3 coding sequence is TGTGCCAGCAGCCAAGGACAGGAGAGAGAGACCCAGTACTTC. Translation gives CASSQGQERETQYF. The full variable domain, its missing parts supplied by reference TRBV5-4 and TRBJ2-5, is ETGVTQSPTHLIKTRGQQVTLRCSSQSGHNTVSWYQQALGQGPQFIFQYYREEENGRGNFPPRFSGLQFPNYSSELNVNALELDDSALYLCASSQGQERETQYFGPGTRLLVL.

The chain is built from TRBV6-1 and TRBJ1-1; 8 positions match TRBD1. Germline values: CDR1 MNHNS, CDR2 SASEGT. This CDR3 has 13 residues. V lost 5 bases to trimming and J lost 7 bases; unmatched junction nucleotides: 6. The CDR3 nucleotides read TGTGCCAGCAGTAGACAGGGGCTTGGTGAAGCTTTCTTT. It codes for CASSRQGLGEAFF.